One sample yielded the 22 T cell receptor beta chains listed below, sequenced in a study of response to subunit inactivated influenza vaccine. MiXCR was run by TCRdb on the RT-PCR reads, yielding one entry per CDR3 protein. The data hold under 800,000 distinct CDR3 sequences, with 11% to 15% observed a single time. This specimen was PBMCs from blood, taken less than 15 days before vaccination. These receptors originate from a man over 45 who received an inactivated influenza vaccine.

This sequence joins TRBV7-2 and TRBJ2-3; no clear D gene. Germline assignment: CDR1 SGHTA and CDR2 FQGNSA. Trimming removed 2 bases from V and 8 bases from J, with 14 bases in between. This CDR3 has 14 amino acids. The CDR3 loop is CASSLLLLGATQYF. The CDR3, as DNA: TGTGCCAGCAGCTTATTACTGTTGGGCGCTACGCAGTATTTT.

The chain employs TRBV11-2 and TRBJ2-1; 7 bases match TRBD2. Trimming took 5 bases from V and 9 from J; bases not matched to a gene: 13. CDR3 length equals 15 residues. Looked up from germline, CDR1 is SGHAT and CDR2 is FQNNGV. Here the CDR3 reads CASSPRWGGGGEQFF. The DNA for the CDR3 is TGTGCCAGCAGCCCCCGGTGGGGGGGGGGAGGTGAGCAGTTCTTC.

This clonotype was counted between two and nine times. This chain uses TRBV6-5 with TRBJ1-1; D possibly corresponds to TRBD1 (6 bases). Germline assignment: CDR1 MNHEY and CDR2 SVGAGI. The CDR3 totals 15 residues. Trimming removed 2 bases from V and 0 bases from J, with 10 bases in between. The CDR3 is CASSYGGPLNTEAFF. The CDR3 coding sequence is TGTGCCAGCAGTTACGGGGGGCCCTTGAACACTGAAGCTTTCTTT.

Details on this clonotype: One junction end disagrees with the germline gene, perhaps due to a read error. The chain is built from TRBV6-1 and TRBJ2-1; D is unclear. Germline loops: CDR1 MNHNS, CDR2 SASEGT. The CDR3 has 14 amino acids. This CDR3 is CASSQAKAYNEQFF. The DNA for the CDR3 is TGTGCCAGCAGTCAAGCGAAAGCCTACAATGAGCAGTTCTTC.

The chain combines TRBV3-1 with TRBJ1-6; D remains ambiguous. The CDR3 consists of 13 residues. Per the germline V gene, CDR1 is LGHDT and CDR2 is YNNKEL (reference sequence). Trimming removed 5 bases from V and 10 bases from J, with 12 bases in between. In DNA, the CDR3 is TGTGCCAGCAGCATGACGCGACGGTCACCCCTCCACTTT. This translates into CASSMTRRSPLHF.

This clonotype was counted between two and nine times. V gene TRBV20-1 combines with J gene TRBJ1-2; D call uncertain. The CDR3 sequence is 13 residues long. V lost 6 bases, J lost 4 bases, and 15 bases lay in between. Germline CDR1 and CDR2: DFQATT and SNEGSKA (reference sequence). The CDR3 coding sequence is TGCAGTGCCTCCCCCGCGGTTTCCTATGGCTACACCTTC. Protein sequence: CSASPAVSYGYTF.

This clonotype has at least ten counts. The chain is built from TRBV5-1 and TRBJ2-5, with D uncertain. The germline CDR1 and CDR2 sequences are SGHRS and YFSETQ. The CDR3 has 14 residues. V lost 0 bases, J lost 4 bases, and 10 bases lay in between. The CDR3 loop is CASSLVPPGETQYF. CDR3 nucleotides: TGCGCCAGCAGCTTGGTCCCCCCCGGAGAGACCCAGTACTTC. The variable domain in full, completed from reference TRBV5-1 and TRBJ2-5, reads KAGVTQTPRYLIKTRGQQVTLSCSPISGHRSVSWYQQTPGQGLQFLFEYFSETQRNKGNFPGRFSGRQFSNSRSEMNVSTLELGDSALYLCASSLVPPGETQYFGPGTRLLVL.

The rearrangement links TRBV28 to TRBJ2-7; TRBD1 matches 9 bases. CDR3 length: 14 amino acids. V was clipped by 7 bases and J by 3 bases; unmatched bases: 7. Germline V CDR1 and CDR2: MDHEN, SYDVKM. For the CDR3, the DNA is TGTGCCAGCACCTGGGTGGACAGGGGCTACGAGCAGTACTTC. Translation: CASTWVDRGYEQYF. The full variable domain, its missing parts supplied by reference TRBV28 and TRBJ2-7, is DVKVTQSSRYLVKRTGEKVFLECVQDMDHENMFWYRQDPGLGLRLIYFSYDVKMKEKGDIPEGYSVSREKKERFSLILESASTNQTSMYLCASTWVDRGYEQYFGPGTRLTVT.

The rearrangement links TRBV6-5 to TRBJ1-6; tentatively, D is TRBD1 (6 bases). The CDR3 runs to 13 residues. V was shortened by 5 bases and J by 7 bases, with 9 bases between the two germline ends. The germline CDR1 and CDR2 sequences are MNHEY and SVGAGI. CDR3 region: CASSTDRNSPLHF. In DNA, the CDR3 is TGTGCCAGCAGTACCGACAGGAATTCACCCCTCCACTTT.

V and J are TRBV12-3 or TRBV12-4 and TRBJ2-5, with D perhaps TRBD2 (6 bases). This CDR3 spans 14 amino acids. V gave up 7 bases and J gave up 4 bases, with 16 bases separating them. In nucleotides, the CDR3 is TGTGCCAGCACCCACCTGGGGGGACCAGAGACCCAGTACTTC. Translation: CASTHLGGPETQYF.

This clonotype was recorded a few times. V and J are TRBV20-1 and TRBJ2-7, with 8 bases identical to TRBD1. Germline CDR1 and CDR2: DFQATT and SNEGSKA (reference sequence). Trimming removed 3 bases from V and 4 bases from J; junction bases left unmatched: 11. The CDR3 totals 15 residues. CDR3 amino acids: CSASPSQGVKYEQYF. The DNA of the CDR3 is TGCAGTGCTAGCCCCTCACAGGGGGTCAAATACGAGCAGTACTTC.

This clonotype has just a few counts. CDR3 DNA: TGTGCCAGCGGCTCGGTGATCAATGAGCAGTTCTTC. It codes for CASGSVINEQFF. The chain recombines TRBV6-6 with TRBJ2-1; no clear D gene. V was pared by 8 bases and J by 6 bases, with 11 bases between. The CDR3 is made up of 12 amino acids. The germline CDR1 and CDR2 sequences are MNHNY and SVGAGI (reference sequence).

J is TRBJ2-3 and V is TRBV27; unclear D gene. Trimming shortened V by 5 bases and J by 3 bases, and 18 bases separated the two germline ends. Germline CDR1 and CDR2: MNHEY and SMNVEV (reference sequence). CDR3 length: 16 residues. The DNA of the CDR3 is TGTGCCAGCAGTATACGGGTCCAAACACAGACAGATACGCAGTATTTT. This gives the protein CASSIRVQTQTDTQYF.

This clonotype was seen a handful of times. The chain links TRBV7-9 to TRBJ2-1; D is unclear. The CDR3 covers 13 residues. Germline V gene data show CDR1 as SEHNR and CDR2 as FQNEAQ (reference sequence). The V and J ends lost 3 bases and 8 bases respectively, with 11 bases between them. The DNA of the CDR3 is TGTGCCAGCAGCTTGTTCGGCGTCGATGAGCAGTTCTTC. Translated, it gives CASSLFGVDEQFF.

There are a few counts of this clonotype. The chain recombines TRBV7-6 with TRBJ2-1; 10 nucleotides agree with TRBD2. Germline loops: CDR1 SGHVS, CDR2 FNYEAQ. The CDR3 totals 16 residues. V dropped 5 bases and J dropped 9; count of bases not matched to a gene: 13. The CDR3 bases are TGTGCCAGCAGCCCAGGGGCTAGCGGGAGATACTTTGAGCAGTTCTTC. Translating it yields CASSPGASGRYFEQFF.

This clonotype was picked up many times. This sequence joins TRBV7-2 and TRBJ2-7; no firm D call. This CDR3 has 12 amino acids. Germline loops: CDR1 SGHTA, CDR2 FQGNSA. With 2 bases removed from V and 3 bases from J, the gap between germline ends came to 5 bases. In DNA, the CDR3 is TGTGCCAGCAGCTTAAGTGTCTACGAGCAGTACTTC. Residues: CASSLSVYEQYF.

Concerning this clonotype itself: At one of its ends the junction is not consistent with the germline gene, which may arise from a read error. The chain recombines TRBV14 with TRBJ2-5; the D is unclear. The CDR3 is made up of 12 amino acids. CDR1 is SGHDN, CDR2 FVKESK, per germline. CDR3 DNA sequence: TGTGCCAGCGGCCAAGATCGGGAGACCCAGTACTTC. Its protein is CASGQDRETQYF.

This clonotype was counted only a few times. V is TRBV28 and J is TRBJ2-7, with TRBD1 as a possible D gene (7 bases). Looked up from germline, CDR1 is MDHEN and CDR2 is SYDVKM. The length of the CDR3 is 15 residues. Deletions cut 3 bases from V and 9 bases from J, with 21 bases between. CDR3 protein: CASSLGQFGTYRQYF. The CDR3 DNA is TGTGCCAGCAGTTTGGGACAGTTCGGGACTTACCGGCAGTACTTC.

The rearrangement links TRBV29-1 to TRBJ2-7; TRBD1 matches at 11 bases. Germline V gene data show CDR1 as SQVTM and CDR2 as ANQGSEA. V shed 6 bases and J 4 bases; nucleotides not matched to a gene: 5. This CDR3 contains 13 residues. The DNA of the CDR3 is TGCAGCGTCGTGGGACAGGGGGGTTACGAGCAGTACTTC. It encodes CSVVGQGGYEQYF.

The chain is built from TRBV11-2 and TRBJ1-1; D ambiguous. The CDR3 is 13 amino acids. The germline V gene has CDR1 SGHAT and CDR2 FQNNGV. Trimming took off 1 base at V and 6 bases at J, with 9 bases between the two ends. Here the CDR3 reads CASSLVSQAEAFF. The CDR3 DNA follows: TGTGCCAGCAGCTTAGTTTCCCAGGCTGAAGCTTTCTTT.

This clonotype was found once. The rearrangement joins TRBV7-9 to TRBJ2-5; 9 bases are shared with TRBD2. In germline, CDR1 is SEHNR, CDR2 FQNEAQ (reference sequence). The CDR3 length is 17 residues. V lost 1 base, J lost 5 bases, and 11 bases stayed unmatched. The CDR3 DNA is TGTGCCAGCAGCTTAGAAGCTCGCGGGAGGGCCGGTGAGACCCAGTACTTC. Its protein product is CASSLEARGRAGETQYF.

The chain uses TRBV7-9 and TRBJ2-5, with D tentatively TRBD1 or TRBD2 (5 bases each). V was trimmed by 1 base and J by 9 bases, leaving 15 bases between them. Germline V gives CDR1 SEHNR, CDR2 FQNEAQ (reference sequence). The CDR3 has 14 amino acids. CDR3 sequence: CASSLGGADSAQYF. CDR3 DNA sequence: TGTGCCAGCAGCTTAGGAGGGGCCGACTCGGCCCAGTACTTC. The entire variable domain, with the rest obtained from reference TRBV7-9 and TRBJ2-5, is as follows: DTGVSQNPRHKITKRGQNVTFRCDPISEHNRLYWYRQTLGQGPEFLTYFQNEAQLEKSRLLSDRFSAERPKGSFSTLEIQRTEQGDSAMYLCASSLGGADSAQYFGPGTRLLVL.